The rows below give T cell receptor beta chains drawn from one sample of a study of blood T cell repertoires in COVID-19. Assay used: immunoSEQ multiplex PCR; TCRdb lists only in-frame clones, some missing. The sample yields over 95,000 clones, less than 85% seen once. Sequences were obtained from peripheral blood. Receptors originate from a human donor in a cohort sampled during active COVID-19. Each CDR3 is given with its conserved first and last residue. The D gene is left open where the match is weak. Clone size appears in some rows only: once, few, many, or a class for an expanded clone.

j_gene,abundance,v_gene,d_gene,CDR3aa,CDR3nt
TRBJ1-1,-,TRBV27,-,CASRGTEAFF,TGTGCCAGCCGAGGCACTGAAGCTTTCTTT
TRBJ2-7,-,TRBV27,-,CASSFHGSTGEQYF,TGTGCCAGCAGTTTCCATGGGTCAACAGGCGAGCAGTACTTC
TRBJ1-2,-,TRBV6-1,-,CASSEVEVYGYTF,TGTGCCAGCAGTGAAGTTGAGGTCTATGGCTACACCTTC
TRBJ1-2,-,TRBV5-1,-,CASSLAPSQNYGYTF,TGCGCCAGCAGCCTGGCCCCATCCCAAAACTATGGCTACACCTTC
TRBJ1-2,-,TRBV18,-,CASSPGSGASTDYGYTF,TGTGCCAGCTCACCGGGTTCTGGGGCGTCGACGGACTATGGCTACACCTTC
TRBJ2-1,-,TRBV6-6,TRBD2,CASSYPAGGHSEQFF,TGTGCCAGCAGCTACCCAGCGGGGGGGCATTCTGAGCAGTTCTTC
TRBJ2-5,-,TRBV11-2,TRBD2,CASSLTSGYIQETQYF,TGTGCCAGCAGCCTGACTAGCGGGTATATCCAAGAGACCCAGTACTTC
TRBJ1-1,-,TRBV28,-,CASSPRVVDTEAFF,TGTGCCAGCAGTCCCAGGGTAGTCGATACTGAAGCTTTCTTT
TRBJ1-4,-,TRBV28,-,CASSTARPREKLFF,TGTGCCAGCAGCACAGCGAGGCCGAGGGAGAAACTGTTTTTT
TRBJ1-1,-,TRBV4-3,TRBD1,CASSRGTGGMNTEAFF,TGCGCCAGCAGCCGCGGGACAGGGGGGATGAACACTGAAGCTTTCTTT
TRBJ2-7,-,TRBV11-3,TRBD1,CASSLDGQGFNEQYF,TGTGCCAGCAGCTTAGATGGACAGGGGTTCAACGAGCAGTACTTC
TRBJ2-7,-,TRBV4-1,-,CASSQVGGYEQYF,TGCGCCAGCAGCCAAGTGGGGGGATACGAGCAGTACTTC
TRBJ2-3,-,TRBV21-1,-,CASSPGTGGHTSTDTQYF,TGTGCCAGCAGCCCCGGGACAGGGGGCCATACTAGCACAGATACGCAGTATTTT
TRBJ1-1,-,TRBV2,TRBD1,CASNRLGQGTEAFF,TGTGCCAGCAACAGACTGGGACAGGGCACTGAAGCTTTCTTT
TRBJ2-7,few,TRBV6-1,TRBD2,CASSDPSGGRYEQYF,TGTGCCAGCAGTGACCCCAGCGGGGGGCGATACGAGCAGTACTTC
TRBJ1-5,-,TRBV3-1/TRBV3-2,-,CASSQDRGAQPQHF,TGTGCCAGCAGCCAAGATAGGGGCGCGCAGCCCCAGCATTTT
TRBJ2-7,-,TRBV7-8,-,CASSLWGDEQYF,TGTGCCAGCAGCCTTTGGGGGGACGAGCAGTACTTC
TRBJ2-3,-,TRBV11-2,TRBD2,CASSLVSAGGPSDTQYF,TGTGCCAGCAGCTTAGTCTCGGCGGGGGGGCCATCAGATACGCAGTATTTT
TRBJ2-1,-,TRBV7-9,-,CASSWKGLPFYNEQFF,TGTGCCAGCAGCTGGAAGGGACTTCCCTTTTACAATGAGCAGTTCTTC